The source of this T cell receptor (beta chain) is a study of T cells after yellow fever vaccination. Study results and limitations: The booster saw the reappearance of most primary-vaccination clones (roughly 97% CD4, 70% to 90% CD8).

TCRdb re-called the 5' RACE reads with MiXCR, one entry per CDR3 protein. The sample shows about 73,000 distinct CDR3 sequences, around 7.7% of them seen only once. A note on this clonotype: Its antigen is currently unknown.

The CDR3 consists of 15 residues. V was clipped by 0 bases and J by 1 base, with 6 bases between them. Germline CDR1 reads LGHNA; CDR2 reads YSLEER. This specimen consisted of CD8+ T cells sorted from PBMCs, obtained on the day of the yellow fever booster vaccination. The TCR was taken from a man aged 25-40 years who received the YFV17D yellow fever vaccine. The rearrangement uses TRBV4-3 and TRBJ1-4, with unresolved D. The CDR3, as DNA: TGCGCCAGCAGCCAAGATGGGGAAACTAATGAAAAACTGTTTTTT. Its translation: CASSQDGETNEKLFF.